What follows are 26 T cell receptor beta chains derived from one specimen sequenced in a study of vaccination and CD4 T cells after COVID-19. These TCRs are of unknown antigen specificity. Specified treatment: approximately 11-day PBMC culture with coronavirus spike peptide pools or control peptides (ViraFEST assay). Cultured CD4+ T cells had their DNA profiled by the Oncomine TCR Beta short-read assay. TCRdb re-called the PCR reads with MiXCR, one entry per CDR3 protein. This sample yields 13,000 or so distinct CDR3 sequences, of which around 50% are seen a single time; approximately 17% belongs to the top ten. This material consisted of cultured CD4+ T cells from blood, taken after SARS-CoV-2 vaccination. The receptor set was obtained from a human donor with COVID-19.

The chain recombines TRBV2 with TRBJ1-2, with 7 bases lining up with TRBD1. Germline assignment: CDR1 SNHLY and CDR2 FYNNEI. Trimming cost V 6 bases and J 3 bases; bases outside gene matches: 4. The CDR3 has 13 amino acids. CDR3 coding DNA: TGTGCCAGCAGACCTGACAGGGACTATGGCTACACCTTC. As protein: CASRPDRDYGYTF. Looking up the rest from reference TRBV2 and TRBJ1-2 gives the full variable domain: EPEVTQTPSHQVTQMGQEVILRCVPISNHLYFYWYRQILGQKVEFLVSFYNNEISEKSEIFDDQFSVERPDGSNFTLKIRSTKLEDSAMYFCASRPDRDYGYTFGSGTRLTVV.

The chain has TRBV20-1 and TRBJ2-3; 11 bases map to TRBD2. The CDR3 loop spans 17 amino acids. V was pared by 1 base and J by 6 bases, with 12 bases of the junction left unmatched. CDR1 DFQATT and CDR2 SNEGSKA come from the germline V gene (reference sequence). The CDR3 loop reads CSARAHTSGGVGDTQYF. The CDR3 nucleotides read TGCAGTGCTAGAGCCCACACTAGCGGGGGAGTTGGGGATACGCAGTATTTT.

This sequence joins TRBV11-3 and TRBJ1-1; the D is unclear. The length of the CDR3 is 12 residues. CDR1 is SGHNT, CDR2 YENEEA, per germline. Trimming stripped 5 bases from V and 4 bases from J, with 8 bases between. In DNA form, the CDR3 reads TGTGCCAGCAGCCCCCGTAGCACTGAAGCTTTCTTT. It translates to CASSPRSTEAFF.

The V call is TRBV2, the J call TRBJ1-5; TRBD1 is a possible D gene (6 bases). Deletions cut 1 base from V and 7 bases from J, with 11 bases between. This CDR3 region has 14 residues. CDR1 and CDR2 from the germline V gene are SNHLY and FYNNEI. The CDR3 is CASSEVRQAQPQHF. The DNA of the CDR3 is TGTGCCAGCAGTGAAGTCCGACAGGCACAGCCCCAGCATTTT.

The DNA of the CDR3 is TGTGCCTGGAGGACCGTTACCCTTTATGGCTACACCTTC. Its translation: CAWRTVTLYGYTF. The chain carries TRBV30 and TRBJ1-2, with D uncertain. The ends were cut back, 3 bases at V and 5 bases at J, with 13 bases in the middle. In germline, CDR1 is GTSNPN, CDR2 SVGIG (reference sequence). This CDR3 contains 13 residues.

The CDR3 nucleotides are TGTGCCAGCAGCTTCGGGGGGGCAGTCAACAATGAGCAGTTCTTC. This sequence encodes CASSFGGAVNNEQFF. The V gene is TRBV7-9, the J gene TRBJ2-1, with TRBD2 identical over 8 bases. The junction had 6 bases not matched to a gene; V was cut back by 3 bases and J by 5 bases. The CDR3 runs 15 residues. The germline CDR1 and CDR2 sequences are SEHNR and FQNEAQ (reference sequence).

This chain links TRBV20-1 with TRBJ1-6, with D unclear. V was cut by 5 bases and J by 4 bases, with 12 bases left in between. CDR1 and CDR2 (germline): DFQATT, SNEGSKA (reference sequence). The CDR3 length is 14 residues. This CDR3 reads CSASTIGYNSPLHF. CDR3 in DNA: TGCAGTGCTTCCACTATAGGGTATAATTCACCCCTCCACTTT.

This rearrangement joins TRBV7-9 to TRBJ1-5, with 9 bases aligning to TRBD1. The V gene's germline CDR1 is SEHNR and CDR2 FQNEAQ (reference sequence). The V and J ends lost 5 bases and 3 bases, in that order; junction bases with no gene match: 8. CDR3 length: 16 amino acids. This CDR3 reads CASSPGGTGNNQPQHF. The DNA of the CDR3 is TGTGCCAGCAGCCCCGGCGGGACAGGGAACAATCAGCCCCAGCATTTT.

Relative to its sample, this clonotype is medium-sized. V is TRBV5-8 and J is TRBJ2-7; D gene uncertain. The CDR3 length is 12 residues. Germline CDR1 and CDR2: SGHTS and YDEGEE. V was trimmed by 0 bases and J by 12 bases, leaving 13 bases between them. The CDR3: CASSLVGRYLYF. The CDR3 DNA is TGTGCCAGCAGCTTGGTTGGCAGGTATCTGTACTTC.

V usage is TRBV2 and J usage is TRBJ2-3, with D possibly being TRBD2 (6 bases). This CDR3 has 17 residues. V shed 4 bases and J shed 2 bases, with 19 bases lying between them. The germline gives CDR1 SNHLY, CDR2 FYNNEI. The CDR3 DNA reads TGTGCCAGCAGTGGGCAGCACGGGTTAGCGGACACAGATACGCAGTATTTT. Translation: CASSGQHGLADTDTQYF. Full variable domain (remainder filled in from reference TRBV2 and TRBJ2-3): EPEVTQTPSHQVTQMGQEVILRCVPISNHLYFYWYRQILGQKVEFLVSFYNNEISEKSEIFDDQFSVERPDGSNFTLKIRSTKLEDSAMYFCASSGQHGLADTDTQYFGPGTRLTVL.

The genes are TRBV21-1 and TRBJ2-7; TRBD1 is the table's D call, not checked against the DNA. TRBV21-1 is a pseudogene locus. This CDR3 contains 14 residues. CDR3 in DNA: TGTGCCAGCAGCCCGACAGGGACTCCCTACGAGCAGTACTTC. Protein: CASSPTGTPYEQYF.

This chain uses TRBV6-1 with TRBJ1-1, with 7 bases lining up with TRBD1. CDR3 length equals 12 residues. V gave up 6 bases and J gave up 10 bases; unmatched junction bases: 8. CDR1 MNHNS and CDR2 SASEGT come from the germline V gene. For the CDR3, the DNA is TGTGCCAGCAGCTCCGGGACAGTTCCAGCTTTCTTT. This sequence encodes CASSSGTVPAFF.

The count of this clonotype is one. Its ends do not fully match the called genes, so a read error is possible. CDR3 bases: TGTGCCGGACGGACTAGCGGGGGGTCTTACACCCGGGAGCTGTTTTTT. Its protein product is CAGRTSGGSYTRELFF. The V and J genes are TRBV7-9 and TRBJ2-2; TRBD2 matches 14 bases. CDR1 is SEHNR and CDR2 is FQNEAQ in the germline V gene (reference sequence). CDR3 length: 16 amino acids.

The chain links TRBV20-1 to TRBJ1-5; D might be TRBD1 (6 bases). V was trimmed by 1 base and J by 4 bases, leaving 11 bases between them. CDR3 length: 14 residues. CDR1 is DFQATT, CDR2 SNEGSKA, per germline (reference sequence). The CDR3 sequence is CSARGGQYNQPQHF. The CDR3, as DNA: TGCAGTGCTAGAGGAGGACAGTATAATCAGCCCCAGCATTTT.

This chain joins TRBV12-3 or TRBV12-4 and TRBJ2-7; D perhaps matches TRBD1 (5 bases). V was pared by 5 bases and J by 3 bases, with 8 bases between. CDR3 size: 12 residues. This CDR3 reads CASSPDSYEQYF. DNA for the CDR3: TGTGCCAGCAGTCCCGACAGCTACGAGCAGTACTTC.

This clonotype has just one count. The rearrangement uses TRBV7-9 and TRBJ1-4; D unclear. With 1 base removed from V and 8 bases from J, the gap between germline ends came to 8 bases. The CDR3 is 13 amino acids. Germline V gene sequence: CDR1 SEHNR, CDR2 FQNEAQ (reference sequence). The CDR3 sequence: CASSLVEGEKLFF. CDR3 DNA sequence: TGTGCCAGCAGCTTAGTGGAAGGGGAAAAACTGTTTTTT.

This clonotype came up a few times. The CDR3 DNA is TGCAGTGCTAGGAGGGGCAGCAAGGCGGGAGAGACCCAGTACTTC. This encodes CSARRGSKAGETQYF. The V call is TRBV20-1, the J call TRBJ2-5; TRBD1 or TRBD2 may be the D gene (5 bases each). Germline values: CDR1 DFQATT, CDR2 SNEGSKA (reference sequence). The CDR3 length is 15 residues. V lost 3 bases to trimming and J lost 4 bases, with 18 bases between them.

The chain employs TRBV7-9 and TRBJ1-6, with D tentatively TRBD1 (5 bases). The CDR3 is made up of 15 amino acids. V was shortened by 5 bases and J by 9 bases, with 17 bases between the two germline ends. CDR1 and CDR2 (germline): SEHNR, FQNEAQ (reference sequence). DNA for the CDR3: TGTGCCAGCAGCCACTCATCAGGGTCAGCTTCACCCCTCCACTTT. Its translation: CASSHSSGSASPLHF.

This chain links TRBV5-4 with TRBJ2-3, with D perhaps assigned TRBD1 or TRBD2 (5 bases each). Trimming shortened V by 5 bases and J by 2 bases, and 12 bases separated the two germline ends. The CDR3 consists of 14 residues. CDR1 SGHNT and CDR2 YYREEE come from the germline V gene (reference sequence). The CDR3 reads CASSWGPDTDTQYF. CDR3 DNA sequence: TGTGCCAGCAGTTGGGGACCAGACACAGATACGCAGTATTTT. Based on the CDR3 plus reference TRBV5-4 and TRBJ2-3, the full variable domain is ETGVTQSPTHLIKTRGQQVTLRCSSQSGHNTVSWYQQALGQGPQFIFQYYREEENGRGNFPPRFSGLQFPNYSSELNVNALELDDSALYLCASSWGPDTDTQYFGPGTRLTVL.

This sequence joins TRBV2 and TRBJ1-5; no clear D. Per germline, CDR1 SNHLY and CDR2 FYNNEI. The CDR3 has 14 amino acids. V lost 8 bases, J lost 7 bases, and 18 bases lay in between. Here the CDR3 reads CASSDKSGWQPQHF. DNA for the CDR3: TGTGCCAGCTCCGATAAAAGCGGATGGCAGCCCCAGCATTTT.

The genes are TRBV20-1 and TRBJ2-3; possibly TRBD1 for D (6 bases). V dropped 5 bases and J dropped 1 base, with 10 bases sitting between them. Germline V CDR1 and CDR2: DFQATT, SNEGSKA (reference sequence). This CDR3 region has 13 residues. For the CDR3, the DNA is TGCAGTGCTTACCCAGGGGGCACAGATACGCAGTATTTT. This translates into CSAYPGGTDTQYF.

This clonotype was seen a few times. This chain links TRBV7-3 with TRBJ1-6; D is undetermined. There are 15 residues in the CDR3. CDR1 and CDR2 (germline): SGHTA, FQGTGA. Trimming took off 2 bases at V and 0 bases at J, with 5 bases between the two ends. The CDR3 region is CASSLVSSYNSPLHF. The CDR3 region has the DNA TGTGCCAGCAGCTTAGTGAGCTCCTATAATTCACCCCTCCACTTT.

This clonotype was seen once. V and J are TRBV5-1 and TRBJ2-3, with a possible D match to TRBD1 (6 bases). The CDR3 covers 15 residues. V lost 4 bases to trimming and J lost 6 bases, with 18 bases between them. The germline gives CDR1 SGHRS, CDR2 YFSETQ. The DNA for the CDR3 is TGCGCCAGCAGCACCGGGGACACCGGCGCGGATACGCAGTATTTT. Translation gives CASSTGDTGADTQYF.

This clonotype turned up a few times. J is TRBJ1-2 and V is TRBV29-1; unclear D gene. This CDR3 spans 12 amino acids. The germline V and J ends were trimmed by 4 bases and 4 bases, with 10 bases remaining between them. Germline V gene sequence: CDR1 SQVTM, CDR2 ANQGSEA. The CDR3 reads CSVGFTGYGYTF. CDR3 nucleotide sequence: TGCAGCGTTGGCTTCACGGGCTATGGCTACACCTTC.

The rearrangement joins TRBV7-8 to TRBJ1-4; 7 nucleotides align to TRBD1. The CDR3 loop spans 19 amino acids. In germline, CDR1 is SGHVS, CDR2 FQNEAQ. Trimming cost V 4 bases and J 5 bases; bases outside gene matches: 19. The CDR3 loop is CASSSTNRGVMRWNEKLFF. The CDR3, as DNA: TGTGCCAGCAGCTCAACCAACAGGGGTGTGATGAGGTGGAATGAAAAACTGTTTTTT.

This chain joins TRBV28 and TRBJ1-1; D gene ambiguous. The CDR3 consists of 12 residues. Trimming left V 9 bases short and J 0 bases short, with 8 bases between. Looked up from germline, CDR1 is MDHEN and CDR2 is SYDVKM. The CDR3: CASRTVNTEAFF. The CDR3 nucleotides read TGTGCCAGTAGGACGGTGAACACTGAAGCTTTCTTT.